This T cell receptor (beta chain) stems from a study of control samples from healthy donors and cancer patients. Profiling relied on immunoSEQ multiplex PCR, and the TCRdb table lists in-frame clones only, not all of them. This sample yields 95,000 to 150,000 clones, of which around nine tenths are seen a single time; about 12% belongs to the top ten. The CDR3 loop spans 16 amino acids. Trimming shortened V by 3 bases and J by 10 bases, and 19 bases separated the two germline ends. Germline CDR1 reads LNHDA; CDR2 reads SQIVND (reference sequence). The count of this clone is one. Sequenced: blood. This TCR came from a man younger than 40 in good health. V is TRBV19 and J is TRBJ1-6, with D possibly being TRBD1 (6 bases). The CDR3 DNA reads as TGTGCCAGTAGTATTATGGGGGCAGGGCAAGACTCACCCCTCCACTTT. Encoded protein: CASSIMGAGQDSPLHF.